Below are 28 T cell receptor beta chains sequenced from a single sample in a study of early T cells in non-severe SARS-CoV-2 infection. TCRdb independently ran MiXCR on the 5' RACE reads; one entry per CDR3 protein. The sample includes about 19,000 distinct CDR3 sequences, over 5% seen only once; the top ten take over 5.5%. Sequenced input: whole blood. The receptors originated from an adult who was a healthcare worker with PCR-confirmed SARS-CoV-2 infection or an uninfected control (not recorded which).

The sample holds many counts of this clonotype. CDR3: CASSLGRHTGELFF. CDR3 coding DNA: TGTGCCAGCAGCCTCGGGCGGCACACCGGGGAGCTGTTTTTT. This sequence joins TRBV5-4 and TRBJ2-2; D remains unclear. Germline CDR1 SGHNT, CDR2 YYREEE (reference sequence). V lost 4 bases and J 3 bases, leaving 10 bases between the germline ends. The CDR3 sequence is 14 residues long.

This clonotype showed up many times. The chain couples TRBV5-8 to TRBJ1-2; perhaps TRBD1 as D (5 bases). The CDR3 sequence is 16 residues long. The germline V gene encodes CDR1 SGHTS and CDR2 YDEGEE. With 2 bases removed from V and 8 bases from J, the gap between germline ends came to 22 bases. CDR3 sequence reads: CASSFTGAGSWYGYTF. DNA of the CDR3: TGTGCCAGCAGCTTTACCGGGGCTGGGAGTTGGTACGGCTACACCTTC.

In this sample, this clonotype turned up many times. This chain links TRBV6-1 with TRBJ2-6; D remains unclear. The CDR3 has 16 amino acids. Germline V CDR1 and CDR2: MNHNS, SASEGT. Deletions cut 7 bases from V and 0 bases from J, with 13 bases between. Here the CDR3 DNA reads TGTGCCAGCACTACAGTTCGTCCCTCTGGGGCCAACGTCCTGACTTTC. It translates to CASTTVRPSGANVLTF.

This clonotype has more than one count but fewer than ten. The rearrangement joins TRBV4-1 to TRBJ2-7, with 7 bases that match TRBD2. Germline values: CDR1 MGHRA, CDR2 YSYEKL. The trim removed 0 bases at V and 7 bases at J, leaving 6 bases unmatched. The CDR3 is 14 amino acids. The CDR3 region is CASSQDAGEREQYF. DNA of the CDR3: TGCGCCAGCAGCCAAGACGCGGGAGAAAGGGAGCAGTACTTC.

This clonotype was counted at least ten times. The gene calls are TRBV29-1 and TRBJ1-2; D gene uncertain. The CDR3 runs to 13 residues. V was shortened by 5 bases and J by 5 bases, with 15 bases between the two germline ends. Germline CDR1 SQVTM, CDR2 ANQGSEA. The CDR3 DNA follows: TGCAGCGTTCGCAGAGGGTTCGAATATGGCTACACCTTC. Protein product: CSVRRGFEYGYTF. Full variable domain (missing parts from reference TRBV29-1 and TRBJ1-2): SAVISQKPSRDICQRGTSLTIQCQVDSQVTMMFWYRQQPGQSLTLIATANQGSEATYESGFVIDKFPISRPNLTFSTLTVSNMSPEDSSIYLCSVRRGFEYGYTFGSGTRLTVV.

The sample holds many counts of this clonotype. In DNA, the CDR3 is TGTGCCAGCAGTTACGTACAGGGAGGAAACACCATATATTTT. Protein: CASSYVQGGNTIYF. This sequence joins TRBV6-5 and TRBJ1-3; D may be TRBD1 (6 bases). From germline, CDR1 is MNHEY and CDR2 SVGAGI. This CDR3 contains 14 residues. V dropped 2 bases and J dropped 4 bases, with 9 bases sitting between them.

The gene calls are TRBV3-1 and TRBJ2-3, with 9 bases that match TRBD2. In germline, CDR1 is LGHDT, CDR2 YNNKEL (reference sequence). After removal of 0 bases from V and 5 bases from J, the junction contained 0 bases not matched to a gene. The CDR3 totals 14 residues. This chain's CDR3 is CASSQEAGGDTQYF. The CDR3 nucleotides are TGTGCCAGCAGCCAAGAAGCGGGAGGAGATACGCAGTATTTT.

This clonotype has just a few counts. The chain has TRBV9 and TRBJ2-1; maybe TRBD1 (5 bases). Trimming shortened V by 4 bases and J by 0 bases, and 8 bases separated the two germline ends. This CDR3 is 14 amino acids long. CDR1 SGDLS and CDR2 YYNGEE come from the germline V gene. CDR3 region: CASSRGSSYNEQFF. DNA for the CDR3: TGTGCCAGCAGCAGGGGAAGCTCCTACAATGAGCAGTTCTTC. The whole variable domain, remainder taken from reference TRBV9 and TRBJ2-1, is DSGVTQTPKHLITATGQRVTLRCSPRSGDLSVYWYQQSLDQGLQFLIQYYNGEERAKGNILERFSAQQFPDLHSELNLSSLELGDSALYFCASSRGSSYNEQFFGPGTRLTVL.

The CDR3 region has the DNA TGTGCCAGCAGTTTAATAGGACAGGGGGCCTACGAGCAGTACTTC. It yields the protein CASSLIGQGAYEQYF. The J gene is TRBJ2-7, the V gene TRBV28; 10 bases agree with TRBD1. The V gene end was trimmed by 2 bases and the J gene end by 2 bases; junction bases not matched to a gene: 3. Germline V lookup: CDR1 MDHEN, CDR2 SYDVKM. The CDR3 covers 15 residues.

This clonotype is termed medium-sized (0.01 to 0.1%). The chain links TRBV5-4 to TRBJ2-7, with unresolved D. V was cut by 0 bases and J by 3 bases, with 7 bases left in between. The length of the CDR3 is 13 residues. Germline CDR1 reads SGHNT; CDR2 reads YYREEE (reference sequence). DNA of the CDR3: TGTGCCAGCAGCTTGGAAAGAAACTACGAGCAGTACTTC. Protein product: CASSLERNYEQYF.

In its sample, this clonotype was seen many times. The J gene is TRBJ2-3, the V gene TRBV3-1; TRBD2 might be the D (6 bases). Germline V lookup: CDR1 LGHDT, CDR2 YNNKEL (reference sequence). The V end was cut by 4 bases, the J end by 8 bases, with 7 bases between. CDR3 length: 11 amino acids. This chain's CDR3 is CASSPGVTQYF. The CDR3 region has the DNA TGTGCCAGCAGCCCGGGAGTTACGCAGTATTTT.

The table lists this clonotype with many counts. The chain joins TRBV25-1 to TRBJ1-1; 8 bases align to TRBD1. Germline lookup yields CDR1 MGHDK and CDR2 SYGVNS. The CDR3 length is 14 residues. With 5 bases clipped from V and 4 bases from J, the junction kept 6 bases outside the gene matches. CDR3 loop: CASSSPTGGTEAFF. The DNA of the CDR3 is TGTGCCAGCAGTTCTCCTACAGGGGGCACTGAAGCTTTCTTT.

V gene TRBV15 combines with J gene TRBJ2-7; D is unclear. CDR1 is LNHNV, CDR2 YYDKDF, per germline (reference sequence). Trimming stripped 0 bases from V and 4 bases from J, with 13 bases between. This CDR3 region has 15 residues. Here the CDR3 DNA reads TGTGCCACCAGCAGAGATGGCGAGGAACTTTACGAGCAGTACTTC. Its protein product is CATSRDGEELYEQYF. Using reference TRBV15 and TRBJ2-7 for the parts outside the CDR3, the full variable domain is DAMVIQNPRYQVTQFGKPVTLSCSQTLNHNVMYWYQQKSSQAPKLLFHYYDKDFNNEADTPDNFQSRRPNTSFCFLDIRSPGLGDTAMYLCATSRDGEELYEQYFGPGTRLTVT.

A few counts support this clonotype. The V call is TRBV28, the J call TRBJ2-6; D not certain. V was cut by 5 bases and J by 6 bases, with 5 bases left in between. The CDR3 consists of 12 residues. The germline CDR1 and CDR2 sequences are MDHEN and SYDVKM. As DNA, the CDR3 is TGTGCCAGCAGTGGAGTGGCCAACGTCCTGACTTTC. Translated: CASSGVANVLTF.

This clonotype occurred many times. The V and J genes are TRBV5-1 and TRBJ2-2, with 10 bases identical to TRBD1. V trimming: 4 bases; J trimming: 15 bases; junction bases outside the gene matches: 12. The germline V gene encodes CDR1 SGHRS and CDR2 YFSETQ. CDR3 size: 14 residues. CDR3 sequence reads: CASSAWTGGLLVFF. CDR3 DNA sequence: TGCGCCAGCAGCGCCTGGACAGGGGGATTATTGGTGTTTTTT.

This clonotype came up many times. The chain links TRBV7-9 to TRBJ2-1; D call uncertain. The germline gives CDR1 SEHNR, CDR2 FQNEAQ (reference sequence). V lost 2 bases and J 5 bases, leaving 19 bases between the germline ends. The CDR3 has 17 residues. The DNA for the CDR3 is TGTGCCAGCAGCTTATCGTTTTCGGGCGAGATAGACAATGAGCAGTTCTTC. This codes for CASSLSFSGEIDNEQFF.

By share, this clonotype ranks as medium-sized. The J gene is TRBJ2-1, the V gene TRBV7-8, with D possibly TRBD2 on 6 matching bases. CDR3 length: 19 residues. Per the germline V gene, CDR1 is SGHVS and CDR2 is FQNEAQ. V was clipped by 5 bases and J by 4 bases, with 27 bases between them. The CDR3, as DNA: TGTGCCAGCAGCGATATAGCGGAGGTTGTGGGGACGGAGTACAATGAGCAGTTCTTC. This sequence encodes CASSDIAEVVGTEYNEQFF.

There are many counts of this clonotype. The chain employs TRBV24-1 and TRBJ2-1, with 14 bases lining up with TRBD2. The CDR3 runs to 17 residues. The V segment lost 4 bases and the J segment 5 bases; nucleotides outside the gene matches: 6. Germline assignment: CDR1 KGHDR and CDR2 SFDVKD. Written as DNA, the CDR3 is TGTGCCACCAGTGACTCGGGACTAGCGGGAGTACACAATGAGCAGTTCTTC. This encodes CATSDSGLAGVHNEQFF.

This chain uses TRBV4-2 with TRBJ1-5, with a weak D call TRBD1 (6 bases). V lost 0 bases and J 2 bases, leaving 11 bases between the germline ends. The CDR3 consists of 16 residues. Germline V CDR1 and CDR2: LGHNA, YNFKEQ. The CDR3 loop reads CASSQDWGQGNQPQHF. CDR3 in DNA: TGTGCCAGCAGCCAAGATTGGGGGCAGGGCAATCAGCCCCAGCATTTT.

This clonotype was recorded many times. The V call is TRBV6-6, the J call TRBJ2-4; 10 bases agree with TRBD1. Trimming removed 4 bases from V and 0 bases from J; junction bases left unmatched: 6. The CDR3 runs to 17 residues. Germline V CDR1 and CDR2: MNHNY, SVGAGI (reference sequence). The DNA of the CDR3 is TGTGCCAGCAGTTTGACAGGGGGCCTGTTAGCCAAAAACATTCAGTACTTC. It codes for CASSLTGGLLAKNIQYF.

This chain uses TRBV10-3 with TRBJ2-2, with TRBD2 matching over 9 bases. The CDR3 is 15 amino acids. Looked up from germline, CDR1 is ENHRY and CDR2 is SYGVKD. Trimming took 3 bases from V and 5 from J; bases not matched to a gene: 4. CDR3 sequence reads: CAISEGTSYTGELFF. The CDR3 nucleotides are TGTGCCATCAGTGAAGGGACTAGCTATACCGGGGAGCTGTTTTTT.

This clonotype was seen many times. The chain is built from TRBV5-1 and TRBJ2-3; D unresolved. CDR3 length: 12 amino acids. Trimming took 6 bases from V and 3 from J, leaving 8 bases between them. CDR1 and CDR2 from the germline V gene are SGHRS and YFSETQ. CDR3 sequence (DNA): TGCGCCAGCAATGGGGAAACAGATACGCAGTATTTT. Translation: CASNGETDTQYF.

At least ten counts were recorded for this clonotype. The CDR3 DNA is TGTGCCAGCAGTTTTCTAGGCCTCACAGATACGCAGTATTTT. This encodes CASSFLGLTDTQYF. This rearrangement joins TRBV28 to TRBJ2-3; D unresolved. The CDR3 spans 14 residues. Per germline, CDR1 MDHEN and CDR2 SYDVKM. V was trimmed by 3 bases and J by 2 bases, leaving 9 bases between them. The variable domain in full, with the rest retrieved from reference TRBV28 and TRBJ2-3, is DVKVTQSSRYLVKRTGEKVFLECVQDMDHENMFWYRQDPGLGLRLIYFSYDVKMKEKGDIPEGYSVSREKKERFSLILESASTNQTSMYLCASSFLGLTDTQYFGPGTRLTVL.

The chain has TRBV10-1 and TRBJ1-1, with D maybe TRBD1 (5 bases). Trimming took 5 bases from V and 2 from J, leaving 9 bases between them. The germline CDR1 and CDR2 sequences are WNHNN and SYGVQD (reference sequence). The length of the CDR3 is 13 residues. CDR3 in DNA: TGCGCCAGCAGTAGACAGTTCAACACTGAAGCTTTCTTT. It codes for CASSRQFNTEAFF.

This clonotype came up a few times. V usage is TRBV19 and J usage is TRBJ2-4; no reliable D call. CDR1 is LNHDA and CDR2 is SQIVND in the germline V gene (reference sequence). Trimming stripped 10 bases from V and 7 bases from J, with 11 bases between. This CDR3 region has 11 residues. CDR3 DNA: TGTGCCACCTTAATAGGGAACATTCAGTACTTC. Its translation: CATLIGNIQYF.

This clonotype appeared many times. The genes are TRBV18 and TRBJ2-2; the D is unclear. Germline values: CDR1 KGHSH, CDR2 LQKENI. The CDR3 spans 14 residues. V was shortened by 5 bases and J by 0 bases, with 7 bases between the two germline ends. Here the CDR3 DNA reads TGTGCCAGCTCAAGCCTGGCGAACACCGGGGAGCTGTTTTTT. It codes for CASSSLANTGELFF.

This clonotype was picked up many times. The rearrangement joins TRBV2 to TRBJ2-3, with D hard to call. V was trimmed by 9 bases and J by 2 bases, leaving 9 bases between them. CDR1 is SNHLY and CDR2 is FYNNEI in the germline V gene. The CDR3 contains 12 residues. CDR3 amino acids: CARGASTDTQYF. The DNA of the CDR3 is TGTGCCAGAGGAGCCTCCACAGATACGCAGTATTTT.

This clonotype was counted many times. The chain carries TRBV27 and TRBJ1-5; D is uncertain. The length of the CDR3 is 14 residues. The germline V gene encodes CDR1 MNHEY and CDR2 SMNVEV (reference sequence). The germline V and J ends were trimmed by 2 bases and 1 base, with 6 bases remaining between them. CDR3 nucleotide sequence: TGTGCCAGCAGTTTAGGGCAGAGCAATCAGCCCCAGCATTTT. This sequence encodes CASSLGQSNQPQHF.